The clone carrying this T cell receptor beta chain was counted between two and nine times. These data come from a study of patients and donors after allogeneic stem cell transplantation. With 6 bases removed from V and 3 bases from J, the gap between germline ends came to 11 bases. The CDR3 has 12 residues. Germline assignment: CDR1 SQVTM and CDR2 ANQGSEA. TCRdb reanalysed the RT-PCR reads using MiXCR and keeps one entry per CDR3 protein. Among about 110,000 distinct CDR3 sequences, 35% were seen once, and the ten largest hold around 25%. This chain links TRBV29-1 with TRBJ1-2; tentative D call: TRBD1 (5 bases). The sequence came from a human donor who was either an allogeneic HSCT recipient or a stem cell or donor lymphocyte infusion donor (not recorded which). It is not recorded whose cells these are; they may come from a transplant donor. The sample consisted of blood, either unsorted or a sorted T cell fraction (not recorded which). The CDR3 bases are TGCAGCGTGGGCCCCAGGGACTATGGCTACACCTTC. Translating it yields CSVGPRDYGYTF.